The 12 T cell receptor beta chains below were found in one sample sequenced in a study of T cells in Graves' hyperthyroidism and ophthalmopathy. From RNA transcripts, TCR beta CDR3 regions were amplified. A first-round RT-PCR of the TCR CDR3 used the HTBI primer set. TCRdb analysed the multiplex PCR reads with MiXCR anew, one entry per CDR3 protein. The table includes around 690,000 distinct CDR3 sequences, roughly a sixth detected once. The sample consisted of blood. The source is a man between 45 and 60 years old with Graves' hyperthyroidism.

This clonotype occurred many times. This chain uses TRBV5-5 with TRBJ2-5, with D perhaps TRBD1 (6 bases). Germline V CDR1 and CDR2: SGHKS, YYEKEE (reference sequence). CDR3 size: 16 residues. Trimming removed 4 bases from V and 0 bases from J, with 16 bases in between. DNA for the CDR3: TGTGCCAGCAGCATCGGGACAAGCCCTTACCAAGAGACCCAGTACTTC. Translation: CASSIGTSPYQETQYF.

This clonotype was detected only a few times. The V and J genes are TRBV5-6 and TRBJ2-3; weak D call: TRBD2 (6 bases). This CDR3 has 17 amino acids. Germline V lookup: CDR1 SGHDT, CDR2 YYEEEE. V was cut by 3 bases and J by 0 bases, with 17 bases left in between. CDR3 in DNA: TGTGCCAGCAGCTACCGGACTACCGCGACTAGCACAGATACGCAGTATTTT. It codes for CASSYRTTATSTDTQYF.

This clonotype appeared a few times. The chain links TRBV29-1 to TRBJ2-7; the D is unclear. V was shortened by 4 bases and J by 3 bases, with 13 bases between the two germline ends. The CDR3 is 13 amino acids. Germline V gives CDR1 SQVTM, CDR2 ANQGSEA. This CDR3 reads CSVAHDKFYEQYF. The CDR3 DNA sequence: TGCAGCGTTGCGCACGACAAATTCTACGAGCAGTACTTC.

The V gene is TRBV12-3 or TRBV12-4, the J gene TRBJ2-3, with D perhaps TRBD1 (5 bases). Near its end, the DNA agrees better with TRBJ1-5, so the J call may be wrong. The length of the CDR3 is 15 residues. This CDR3 is CASSISGGSTDTQHF. In DNA form, the CDR3 reads TGTGCCAGCAGTATTAGCGGGGGGAGCACAGATACGCAGCATTTT.

A remark on this clonotype: This likely comes from a read error, as the CDR3 has no conserved phenylalanine or tryptophan at its end. V usage is TRBV5-1 and J usage is TRBJ2-2; a possible D gene is TRBD2 (6 bases). Per germline, CDR1 SGHRS and CDR2 YFSETQ. This CDR3 is 16 amino acids long. V gave up 2 bases and J gave up 0 bases, with 11 bases separating them. The CDR3, as DNA: TGCGCCAGCAGCTTCAATAGCGGCGCGAACACCGGGGAGCTGTTTTAT. Protein sequence: CASSFNSGANTGELFY.

This clonotype was counted a few times. The chain employs TRBV15 and TRBJ2-2, with D maybe TRBD1 (5 bases). This CDR3 region has 15 residues. V was clipped by 4 bases and J by 4 bases, with 13 bases between them. CDR1 is LNHNV, CDR2 YYDKDF, per germline (reference sequence). The chain's CDR3 is CATSKDSPPTGELFF. CDR3 nucleotides: TGTGCCACCAGCAAAGACAGTCCCCCCACCGGGGAGCTGTTTTTT.

This clonotype was observed many times. V gene TRBV11-1 combines with J gene TRBJ2-7; a weak D match, TRBD1 (5 bases). The V gene's germline CDR1 is SGHAT and CDR2 FQDESV (reference sequence). The CDR3 sequence is 15 residues long. V lost 2 bases to trimming and J lost 2 bases, with 13 bases between them. This CDR3 reads CASSLMLTDPYEQYF. CDR3 nucleotides: TGTGCCAGCAGCTTAATGTTGACAGATCCCTACGAGCAGTACTTC.

The chain recombines TRBV5-1 with TRBJ2-7; D gene uncertain. Germline assignment: CDR1 SGHRS and CDR2 YFSETQ. V lost 0 bases, J lost 6 bases, and 13 bases lay in between. CDR3 length: 14 residues. CDR3 DNA sequence: TGCGCCAGCAGCTTGGCCGCAGGTTCGGTCGAGCAGTACTTC. Protein sequence: CASSLAAGSVEQYF.

This clonotype was counted only a few times. The chain recombines TRBV6-1 with TRBJ1-5; D perhaps matches TRBD1 (5 bases). V shed 7 bases and J shed 6 bases, with 10 bases lying between them. The CDR3 runs 12 residues. Germline-derived CDR1 and CDR2 are MNHNS and SASEGT. CDR3 protein: CASTPGSQPQHF. For the CDR3, the DNA is TGTGCCAGCACCCCAGGGAGTCAGCCCCAGCATTTT.

There are many counts of this clonotype. The J gene is TRBJ1-1, the V gene TRBV28; 7 positions agree with TRBD1. Per germline, CDR1 MDHEN and CDR2 SYDVKM. J was trimmed by 9 bases and V by 6 bases; bases with no gene match: 13. The CDR3 runs 14 residues. In nucleotides, the CDR3 is TGTGCCAGCAGGAGAGGGACAGTCGAGTACCAAGCTTTCTTT. Its protein product is CASRRGTVEYQAFF.

This clonotype has ten or more counts. The V and J genes are TRBV18 and TRBJ2-5; D is uncertain. The V gene's germline CDR1 is KGHSH and CDR2 LQKENI. The CDR3 covers 13 residues. V lost 3 bases and J 4 bases, leaving 9 bases between the germline ends. CDR3 in DNA: TGTGCCAGCTCACCCAGCCAGACAGAGACCCAGTACTTC. Translating it yields CASSPSQTETQYF.

This clonotype showed up many times. J is TRBJ2-1 and V is TRBV7-2; D perhaps matches TRBD1 (6 bases). The CDR3 totals 15 residues. Germline lookup yields CDR1 SGHTA and CDR2 FQGNSA. V lost 2 bases and J 3 bases, leaving 11 bases between the germline ends. The CDR3 protein is CASSLNQGNYNEQFF. The CDR3 DNA reads TGTGCCAGCAGCTTAAACCAGGGGAACTACAATGAGCAGTTCTTC.